The source of this TCR beta chain is a study of cytomegalovirus exposure and HLA in healthy donors. Use of 60 Vbeta and 13 Jbeta primers characterized the PCR. Here immunoSEQ multiplex PCR was the method, and the copy in TCRdb shows in-frame clones only, minus some. The repertoire holds roughly 200,000 clones, with approximately 12% as singletons. This clone was picked up one time. The source of this sequence is a man in his fifties or sixties in good health and CMV-seropositive. The sample was PBMCs.

The CDR3 loop is CASSFGGGETQYF. The CDR3 DNA follows: TGTGCCAGCAGCTTTGGGGGCGGGGAGACCCAGTACTTC. The V gene is TRBV7-2, the J gene TRBJ2-5; the D gene is possibly TRBD1 (6 bases). Trimming shortened V by 3 bases and J by 5 bases, and 10 bases separated the two germline ends. This CDR3 has 13 residues. CDR1 and CDR2 (germline): SGHTA, FQGNSA.